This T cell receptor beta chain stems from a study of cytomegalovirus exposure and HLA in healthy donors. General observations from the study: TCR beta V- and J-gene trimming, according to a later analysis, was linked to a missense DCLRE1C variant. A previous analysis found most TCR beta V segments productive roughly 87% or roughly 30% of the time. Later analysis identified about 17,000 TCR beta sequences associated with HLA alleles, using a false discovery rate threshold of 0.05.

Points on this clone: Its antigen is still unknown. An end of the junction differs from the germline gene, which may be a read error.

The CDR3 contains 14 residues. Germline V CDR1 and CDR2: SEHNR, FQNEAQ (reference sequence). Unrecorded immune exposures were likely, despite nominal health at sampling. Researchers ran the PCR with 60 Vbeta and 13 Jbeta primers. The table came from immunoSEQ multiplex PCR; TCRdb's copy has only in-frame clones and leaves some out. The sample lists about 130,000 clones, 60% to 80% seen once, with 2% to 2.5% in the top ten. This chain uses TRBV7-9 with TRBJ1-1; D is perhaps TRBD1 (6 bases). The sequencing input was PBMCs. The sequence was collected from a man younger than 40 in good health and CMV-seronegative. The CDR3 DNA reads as TGTTCCAGCAGCTCCAGGGGTGGGAACACTGAAGCTTTCTTT. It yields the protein CSSSSRGGNTEAFF.